This T cell receptor (beta chain) was profiled in a study of T-cell memory formation after mild COVID-19. The CDR3 extends over 15 amino acids. Germline V gene sequence: CDR1 SGHRS, CDR2 YFSETQ. Trimming removed 5 bases from V and 2 bases from J; junction bases left unmatched: 7. UMIs and sample barcodes were carried by the TCR alpha and TCR beta cDNA libraries that 5'RACE produced using constant-segment primers. TCRdb called the 5' RACE reads again in MiXCR, with one record for every CDR3 protein. In the table there are hundreds of thousands of distinct CDR3 sequences, around 15% of which are singletons.

The chain combines TRBV5-1 with TRBJ2-7, with 10 bases fitting TRBD1. The receptor was derived from an adult woman who had mild COVID-19 (a few samples of this study predate the infection). Cell type and time point are not known. The specimen was PBMCs or a T cell subset sorted from them (not recorded which). Here the CDR3 reads CASRAAGTGAYEQYF. Written as DNA, the CDR3 is TGCGCCAGCAGGGCAGCCGGGACAGGGGCCTACGAGCAGTACTTC.